These 5 T cell receptor beta chains were sequenced from one sample in a study of T-cell reconstitution after alpha-beta-depleted transplantation in children (dated by TCRdb to the mid-2010s). The sample's treatment or condition label, in plain terms: allogeneic hematopoietic cell transplantation with graft depleted of TCRalphabeta T cells and CD19 B cells. The library came from PCR. TCRdb lists the instrument as Illumina HiSeq 2500. Molecular barcoding was employed in the preparation of TCR libraries, with unique molecular identifiers being used to normalize TCRbeta repertoire quantification. TCRdb reworked the public reads: Q25 trimming with fastp, MiXCR clone assembly, productive beta chains retained. When rows share a CDR3 protein, they turn into one entry using the most common DNA and genes. This sample holds about 420,000 distinct CDR3 sequences; roughly 17% were observed only once. Less than 30% of the sample goes to the ten largest clones.

The specimen was PBMCs, mostly from graft donor cells, collected 360 days after TCRalphabeta/CD19-depleted stem cell transplant. The source of these receptors is a boy in the first two years of life who had a stem cell transplant for Wiskott-Aldrich syndrome, so the T cells may come from the graft donor.

This chain connects TRBV20-1 to TRBJ1-1; no reliable D call. The CDR3 loop spans 13 amino acids. Trimming left V 6 bases short and J 1 base short, with 12 bases between. From germline, CDR1 is DFQATT and CDR2 SNEGSKA (reference sequence). The CDR3 is CSAPNSRNTEAFF. The CDR3 coding sequence is TGCAGTGCGCCCAACTCTAGGAACACTGAAGCTTTCTTT.

On this clonotype itself: Relative to the germline gene, one junction end is altered; a read error may explain this. V and J are TRBV7-9 and TRBJ2-1, with D perhaps TRBD2 (5 bases). The CDR3 spans 14 residues. Germline CDR1 is SEHNR and CDR2 is FQNEAQ (reference sequence). CDR3 in DNA: TGTGCCAGCAGTTTAGCGACATCCTACAATGAGCAGTTCTTC. This translates into CASSLATSYNEQFF.

The table lists this clonotype with many counts. The CDR3 is CASSRRLAGANEQFF. CDR3 coding DNA: TGTGCCAGCAGTCGACGACTAGCGGGGGCGAATGAGCAGTTCTTC. This chain uses TRBV27 with TRBJ2-1, with TRBD2 matching 12 bases. The trim removed 5 bases at V and 7 bases at J, leaving 6 bases unmatched. The CDR3 sequence is 15 residues long. The germline V gene encodes CDR1 MNHEY and CDR2 SMNVEV (reference sequence).

The sample holds a few counts of this clonotype. The chain recombines TRBV12-3 or TRBV12-4 with TRBJ1-2; the D gene is possibly TRBD1 (5 bases). V was cut by 3 bases and J by 4 bases, with 12 bases left in between. The CDR3 loop spans 14 amino acids. CDR3 sequence (DNA): TGTGCCAGCAGTTTTTCAGGGTCAGTCTATGGCTACACCTTC. Its translation: CASSFSGSVYGYTF.

V and J are TRBV11-2 and TRBJ1-2, with no clear D. The germline V gene encodes CDR1 SGHAT and CDR2 FQNNGV. The ends were cut back, 3 bases at V and 3 bases at J, with 14 bases in the middle. The CDR3 has 15 residues. The chain's CDR3 is CASSFRPTLDYGYTF. Here the CDR3 DNA reads TGTGCCAGCAGCTTCCGACCGACACTTGACTATGGCTACACCTTC. Drawing the rest from reference TRBV11-2 and TRBJ1-2, the complete variable domain is EAGVAQSPRYKIIEKRQSVAFWCNPISGHATLYWYQQILGQGPKLLIQFQNNGVVDDSQLPKDRFSAERLKGVDSTLKIQPAKLEDSAVYLCASSFRPTLDYGYTFGSGTRLTVV.